These 19 T cell receptor beta chains were all obtained from the same sample, sequenced in a study of blood T cell repertoires in COVID-19. Clones were read by immunoSEQ multiplex PCR, and TCRdb kept only the in-frame ones, dropping some. The sample carries some 150,000 clones, roughly 86% recorded once. Sequencing input: peripheral blood. The receptors shown here come from a woman aged 80 or over in a cohort sampled during active or convalescent COVID-19.

V and J are TRBV10-3 and TRBJ2-1; 9 nucleotides align to TRBD2. CDR1 is ENHRY, CDR2 SYGVKD, per germline. V shed 0 bases and J 8 bases; nucleotides not matched to a gene: 5. There are 15 residues in the CDR3. This chain's CDR3 is CAISESGRGGDEQFF. CDR3 nucleotides: TGTGCCATCAGTGAGTCTGGGCGGGGGGGCGATGAGCAGTTCTTC.

This clone was recorded only once. The genes are TRBV7-9 and TRBJ1-2, with 7 bases matching TRBD1. Germline values: CDR1 SEHNR, CDR2 FQNEAQ (reference sequence). V gave up 1 base and J gave up 4 bases; unmatched junction bases: 6. This CDR3 contains 15 residues. The CDR3 spells CASSLGGGEIYGYTF. The CDR3 DNA sequence: TGTGCCAGCAGCTTAGGAGGGGGCGAGATCTATGGCTACACCTTC.

The gene calls are TRBV28 and TRBJ1-6; 8 bases fit TRBD1. J lost 10 bases, V lost 3 bases, and 8 bases had no gene match. This CDR3 region has 15 residues. Germline CDR1 is MDHEN and CDR2 is SYDVKM. CDR3: CASSFPRTGLSPLHF. The CDR3 DNA sequence: TGTGCCAGCAGTTTTCCGAGGACAGGGTTATCACCCCTCCACTTT.

The rearrangement joins TRBV27 to TRBJ2-2; 14 nucleotides match TRBD2. The ends lost 5 bases at V and 5 bases at J; junction bases unmatched: 16. The CDR3 length is 20 residues. Germline-derived CDR1 and CDR2 are MNHEY and SMNVEV (reference sequence). The DNA of the CDR3 is TGTGCCAGCAGTCGAGTTTCCCTTGGGACTAGCGGGAGTTGGACCGGGGAGCTGTTTTTT. Translation gives CASSRVSLGTSGSWTGELFF.

V gene TRBV4-1 combines with J gene TRBJ1-4; 9 nucleotides agree with TRBD1. Trimming at V came to 4 bases and at J to 8 bases, leaving 5 bases not matched to a gene. Germline V CDR1 and CDR2: MGHRA, YSYEKL. The CDR3 consists of 14 residues. The CDR3 coding sequence is TGCGCCAGCAGCCCAACAGGGGGCACAGAAAAACTGTTTTTT. This sequence encodes CASSPTGGTEKLFF.

The rearrangement uses TRBV5-6 and TRBJ2-1; tentatively, D is TRBD1 (5 bases). With 4 bases removed from V and 9 bases from J, the gap between germline ends came to 17 bases. This CDR3 is built from 14 residues. Germline V gene data show CDR1 as SGHDT and CDR2 as YYEEEE. CDR3 in DNA: TGTGCCAGCAGCCTAGGGCAGGGTATTAGTGAGCAGTTCTTC. Its protein is CASSLGQGISEQFF.

The gene calls are TRBV30 and TRBJ1-2, with TRBD1 matching over 12 bases. V was clipped by 2 bases and J by 8 bases; unmatched bases: 6. CDR1 and CDR2 from the germline V gene are GTSNPN and SVGIG (reference sequence). CDR3 length: 14 residues. CDR3 sequence: CAWSLAGTGGGYTF. CDR3 coding DNA: TGTGCCTGGAGTTTGGCCGGGACAGGGGGCGGCTACACCTTC.

This chain uses TRBV11-2 with TRBJ2-5; a possible D gene is TRBD1 (5 bases). The CDR3 runs 14 residues. Trimming pared 4 bases from V and 4 bases from J, leaving 13 bases between. Germline V gene lookup returns CDR1 SGHAT and CDR2 FQNNGV. This chain's CDR3 is CASSSSRVGETQYF. The DNA of the CDR3 is TGTGCCAGCAGCTCATCCAGGGTTGGAGAGACCCAGTACTTC. Looking up the rest from reference TRBV11-2 and TRBJ2-5 gives the full variable domain: EAGVAQSPRYKIIEKRQSVAFWCNPISGHATLYWYQQILGQGPKLLIQFQNNGVVDDSQLPKDRFSAERLKGVDSTLKIQPAKLEDSAVYLCASSSSRVGETQYFGPGTRLLVL.

This clone showed up just once. The chain links TRBV7-8 to TRBJ2-5; D ambiguous. V gave up 5 bases and J gave up 1 base, with 14 bases separating them. CDR1 and CDR2 from the germline V gene are SGHVS and FQNEAQ. This CDR3 has 15 residues. CDR3 coding DNA: TGTGCCAGCAGCCCACGGGTCGGGTCCCAAGAGACCCAGTACTTC. Translating it yields CASSPRVGSQETQYF.

This clone has just one count. V usage is TRBV5-1 and J usage is TRBJ2-1, with unresolved D. The germline CDR1 and CDR2 sequences are SGHRS and YFSETQ. V was clipped by 0 bases and J by 0 bases, with 7 bases between them. There are 15 residues in the CDR3. The CDR3: CASSLAIFSYNEQFF. CDR3 in DNA: TGCGCCAGCAGCTTGGCCATTTTCTCCTACAATGAGCAGTTCTTC.

The V and J genes are TRBV2 and TRBJ2-3; TRBD2 aligns across 11 bases. V lost 4 bases to trimming and J lost 0 bases; unmatched junction nucleotides: 0. CDR3 length equals 15 residues. CDR1 is SNHLY and CDR2 is FYNNEI in the germline V gene. The CDR3 DNA is TGTGCCAGCAGTGTAGCGGGAGGGAGCACAGATACGCAGTATTTT. Its translation: CASSVAGGSTDTQYF.

The V and J genes are TRBV7-6 and TRBJ2-1, with 7 bases matching TRBD2. Per germline, CDR1 SGHVS and CDR2 FNYEAQ. CDR3 size: 18 residues. Trimming cost V 2 bases and J 0 bases; bases outside gene matches: 10. CDR3 nucleotides: TGTGCCAGCAGCTTATTTAGTGCGGGAGTTTCCTCCTACAATGAGCAGTTCTTC. Its translation: CASSLFSAGVSSYNEQFF. Supplemented by reference TRBV7-6 and TRBJ2-1, the full variable domain reads GAGVSQSPRYKVTKRGQDVALRCDPISGHVSLYWYRQALGQGPEFLTYFNYEAQQDKSGLPNDRFSAERPEGSISTLTIQRTEQRDSAMYRCASSLFSAGVSSYNEQFFGPGTRLTVL.

CDR3 loop: CASSLGQAGGQETQYF. In DNA form, the CDR3 reads TGTGCCAGCAGTTTAGGGCAGGCGGGAGGTCAAGAGACCCAGTACTTC. The genes are TRBV28 and TRBJ2-5; 8 bases line up with TRBD2. Germline trimming cut 2 bases from V and 2 bases from J; bases unmatched to any gene: 7. This CDR3 contains 16 residues. Per the germline V gene, CDR1 is MDHEN and CDR2 is SYDVKM. The full variable domain, in which reference TRBV28 and TRBJ2-5 provide the parts outside the CDR3, is DVKVTQSSRYLVKRTGEKVFLECVQDMDHENMFWYRQDPGLGLRLIYFSYDVKMKEKGDIPEGYSVSREKKERFSLILESASTNQTSMYLCASSLGQAGGQETQYFGPGTRLLVL.

CDR3 in DNA: TGTGCCAGCAGCCCCGGACAGGTTCTAATCCATTCACCCCTCCACTTT. As protein: CASSPGQVLIHSPLHF. The genes are TRBV7-2 and TRBJ1-6; 7 nucleotides agree with TRBD1. Germline V gene data show CDR1 as SGHTA and CDR2 as FQGNSA. Trimming cost V 5 bases and J 8 bases; bases outside gene matches: 12. This CDR3 contains 16 residues. The whole variable domain, filled in from reference TRBV7-2 and TRBJ1-6, reads GAGVSQSPSNKVTEKGKDVELRCDPISGHTALYWYRQSLGQGLEFLIYFQGNSAPDKSGLPSDRFSAERTGGSVSTLTIQRTQQEDSAVYLCASSPGQVLIHSPLHFGNGTRLTVT.

The CDR3 sequence is CASSQGGENTIYF. The CDR3 DNA reads TGTGCCAGCAGCCAGGGAGGGGAAAACACCATATATTTT. The chain carries TRBV3-1 (or the pseudogene TRBV3-2) and TRBJ1-3; possible D gene TRBD1, 5 bases. V lost 3 bases to trimming and J lost 6 bases, with 9 bases between them. This CDR3 comprises 13 residues. The V gene's germline CDR1 is LGHDT and CDR2 YNNKEL (reference sequence).

V is TRBV4-3 and J is TRBJ1-6; D ambiguous. Per the germline V gene, CDR1 is LGHNA and CDR2 is YSLEER. CDR3 length equals 13 residues. V was pared by 0 bases and J by 8 bases, with 5 bases between. DNA of the CDR3: TGCGCCAGCAGCCAAGATCCTGATTCACCCCTCCACTTT. It codes for CASSQDPDSPLHF.

Concerning this clone itself: Distinct nucleotide sequences in the sample also encode this CDR3. The chain joins TRBV6-5 to TRBJ1-4; a possible D gene is TRBD1 (5 bases). Germline values: CDR1 MNHEY, CDR2 SVGAGI. The CDR3 covers 14 residues. Trimming cost V 3 bases and J 4 bases, with 9 bases left between them. CDR3 loop: CASSYLQGNEKLFF. The CDR3 region has the DNA TGTGCCAGCAGTTATCTCCAGGGTAATGAAAAACTGTTTTTT.

This clone has only one observation. The chain uses TRBV5-8 and TRBJ2-6, with D possibly being TRBD1 (5 bases). Per germline, CDR1 SGHTS and CDR2 YDEGEE. V was pared by 7 bases and J by 1 base, with 21 bases between. The CDR3 is 18 amino acids. The CDR3 loop is CASPPEDSSFSGANVLTF. The CDR3 nucleotides are TGTGCCAGCCCGCCCGAAGACAGTTCTTTTTCTGGGGCCAACGTCCTGACTTTC.

The chain couples TRBV20-1 to TRBJ1-2; 7 nucleotides align to TRBD1. The CDR3 contains 14 residues. The germline V gene encodes CDR1 DFQATT and CDR2 SNEGSKA (reference sequence). Trimming at V came to 3 bases and at J to 5 bases, leaving 9 bases not matched to a gene. The CDR3 is CSASEGAGGYGYTF. The CDR3 nucleotides read TGCAGTGCTAGTGAGGGGGCGGGAGGGTATGGCTACACCTTC.